This T cell receptor (beta chain) was retrieved from a study of blood T cell repertoires in COVID-19. Whole-study context: T cells, B-cell-depleted T cells, or PBMCs supplied cDNA or gDNA.

TCRdb keeps only in-frame clones here, not all; method: immunoSEQ multiplex PCR. The sample holds some 360,000 clones, roughly 90% seen once. This CDR3 is built from 14 residues. Germline values: CDR1 KGHDR, CDR2 SFDVKD. Trimming took 7 bases from V and 1 from J; bases not matched to a gene: 4. Sequenced: PBMCs or T cells enriched from blood (not recorded which). The J gene is TRBJ2-5, the V gene TRBV24-1; 8 bases map to TRBD1. The receptor comes from a woman aged 25 to 39 who had been exposed to COVID-19. The CDR3 sequence: CATRSTGGQETQYF. CDR3 in DNA: TGTGCCACCAGATCCACAGGGGGCCAAGAGACCCAGTACTTC.